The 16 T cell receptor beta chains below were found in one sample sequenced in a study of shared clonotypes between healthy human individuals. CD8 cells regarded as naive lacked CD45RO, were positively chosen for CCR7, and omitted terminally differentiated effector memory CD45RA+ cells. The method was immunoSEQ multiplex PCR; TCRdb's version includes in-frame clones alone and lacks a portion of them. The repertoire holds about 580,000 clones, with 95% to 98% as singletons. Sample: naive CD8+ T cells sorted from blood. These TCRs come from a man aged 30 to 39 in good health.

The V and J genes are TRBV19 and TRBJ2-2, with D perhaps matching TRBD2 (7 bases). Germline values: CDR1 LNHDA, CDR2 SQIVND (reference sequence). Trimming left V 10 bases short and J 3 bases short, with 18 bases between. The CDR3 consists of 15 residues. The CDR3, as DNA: TGTGCCACTCCATCGGGGGAGGGGGACACCGGGGAGCTGTTTTTT. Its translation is CATPSGEGDTGELFF.

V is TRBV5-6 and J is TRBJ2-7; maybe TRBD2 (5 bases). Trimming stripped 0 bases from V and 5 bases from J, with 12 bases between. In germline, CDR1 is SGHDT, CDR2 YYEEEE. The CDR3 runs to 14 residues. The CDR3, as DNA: TGTGCCAGCAGCTTGGCTGGGAGTGGGAACGAGCAGTACTTC. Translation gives CASSLAGSGNEQYF.

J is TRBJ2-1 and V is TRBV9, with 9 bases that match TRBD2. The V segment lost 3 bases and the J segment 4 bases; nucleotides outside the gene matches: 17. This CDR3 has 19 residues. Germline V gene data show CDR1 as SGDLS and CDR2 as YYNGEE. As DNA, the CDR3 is TGTGCCAGCAGCGGCACGGCGAGCGGGAGGAAACTGAATTACAATGAGCAGTTCTTC. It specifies CASSGTASGRKLNYNEQFF.

CDR3 amino acids: CASSLGPPYEQFF. In nucleotides, the CDR3 is TGTGCCAGCAGCTTAGGTCCCCCCTATGAGCAGTTCTTC. This sequence joins TRBV11-3 and TRBJ2-1; no reliable D call. The germline gives CDR1 SGHNT, CDR2 YENEEA. V dropped 1 base and J dropped 8 bases, with 9 bases sitting between them. The CDR3 contains 13 residues.

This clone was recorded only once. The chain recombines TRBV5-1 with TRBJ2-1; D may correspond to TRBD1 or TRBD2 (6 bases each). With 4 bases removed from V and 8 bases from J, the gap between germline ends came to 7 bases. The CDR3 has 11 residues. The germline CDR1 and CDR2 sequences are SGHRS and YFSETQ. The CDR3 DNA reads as TGCGCCAGCAGCGGGGGGCATGAGCAGTTCTTC. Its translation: CASSGGHEQFF.

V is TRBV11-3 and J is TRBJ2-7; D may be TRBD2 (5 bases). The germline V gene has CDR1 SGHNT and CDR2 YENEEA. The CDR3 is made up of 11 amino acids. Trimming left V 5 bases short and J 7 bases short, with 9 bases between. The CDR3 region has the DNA TGTGCCAGCAGCACCGGCGGGGAGCAGTACTTC. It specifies CASSTGGEQYF.

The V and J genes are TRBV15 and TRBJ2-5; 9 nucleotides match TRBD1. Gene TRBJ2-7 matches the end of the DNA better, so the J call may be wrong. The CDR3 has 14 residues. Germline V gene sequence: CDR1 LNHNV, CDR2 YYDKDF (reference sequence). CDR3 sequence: CATSIGTGHYEQYF. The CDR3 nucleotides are TGTGCCACCAGCATCGGGACAGGGCACTACGAGCAGTACTTC.

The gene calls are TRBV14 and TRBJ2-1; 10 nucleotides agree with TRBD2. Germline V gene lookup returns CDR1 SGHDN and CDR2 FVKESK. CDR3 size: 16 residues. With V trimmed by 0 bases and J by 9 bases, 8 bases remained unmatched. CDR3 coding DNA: TGTGCCAGCAGCCAAGATCAAAGCGGGAGGGGACTTGAGCAGTTCTTC. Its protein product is CASSQDQSGRGLEQFF.

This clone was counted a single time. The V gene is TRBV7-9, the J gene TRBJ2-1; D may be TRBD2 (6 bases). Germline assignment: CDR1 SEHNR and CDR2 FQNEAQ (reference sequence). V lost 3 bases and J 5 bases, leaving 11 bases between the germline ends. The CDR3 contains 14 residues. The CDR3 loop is CASSLVAANNEQFF. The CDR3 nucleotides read TGTGCCAGCAGCTTGGTAGCGGCTAACAATGAGCAGTTCTTC. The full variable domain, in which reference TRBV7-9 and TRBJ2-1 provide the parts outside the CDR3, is DTGVSQNPRHKITKRGQNVTFRCDPISEHNRLYWYRQTLGQGPEFLTYFQNEAQLEKSRLLSDRFSAERPKGSFSTLEIQRTEQGDSAMYLCASSLVAANNEQFFGPGTRLTVL.

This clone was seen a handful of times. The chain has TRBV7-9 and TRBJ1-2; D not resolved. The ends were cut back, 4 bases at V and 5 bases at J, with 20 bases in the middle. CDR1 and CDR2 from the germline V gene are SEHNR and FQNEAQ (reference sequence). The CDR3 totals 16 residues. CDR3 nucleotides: TGTGCCAGCAGCTCGACCTTGGTCGGCCAAGGGTATGGCTACACCTTC. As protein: CASSSTLVGQGYGYTF. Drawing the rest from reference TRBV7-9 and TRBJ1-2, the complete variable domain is DTGVSQNPRHKITKRGQNVTFRCDPISEHNRLYWYRQTLGQGPEFLTYFQNEAQLEKSRLLSDRFSAERPKGSFSTLEIQRTEQGDSAMYLCASSSTLVGQGYGYTFGSGTRLTVV.

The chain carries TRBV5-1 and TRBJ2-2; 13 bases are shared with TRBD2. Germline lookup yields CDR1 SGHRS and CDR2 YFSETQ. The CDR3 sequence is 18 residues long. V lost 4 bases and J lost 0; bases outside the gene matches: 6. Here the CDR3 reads CASSQGLAGFSNTGELFF. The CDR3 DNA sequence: TGCGCCAGCAGCCAGGGACTAGCGGGGTTCTCGAACACCGGGGAGCTGTTTTTT.

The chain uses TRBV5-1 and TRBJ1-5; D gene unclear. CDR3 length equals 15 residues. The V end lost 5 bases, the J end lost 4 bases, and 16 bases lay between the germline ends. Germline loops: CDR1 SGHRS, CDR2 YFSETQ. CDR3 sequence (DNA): TGCGCCAGCAGTCAGGAGGATTCTTTAAATCAGCCCCAGCATTTT. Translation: CASSQEDSLNQPQHF.

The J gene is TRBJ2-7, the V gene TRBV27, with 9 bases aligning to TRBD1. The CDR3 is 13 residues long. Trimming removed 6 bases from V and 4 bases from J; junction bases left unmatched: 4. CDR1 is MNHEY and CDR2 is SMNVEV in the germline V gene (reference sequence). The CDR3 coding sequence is TGTGCCAGCAGGCGGGACAGGGAATACGAGCAGTACTTC. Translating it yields CASRRDREYEQYF.

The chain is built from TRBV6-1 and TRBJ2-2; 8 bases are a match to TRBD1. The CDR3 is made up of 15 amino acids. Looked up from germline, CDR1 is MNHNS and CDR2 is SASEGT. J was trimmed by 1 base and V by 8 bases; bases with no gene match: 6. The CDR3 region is CASGGQGRNTGELFF. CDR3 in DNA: TGTGCCAGCGGCGGACAGGGCAGGAACACCGGGGAGCTGTTTTTT.

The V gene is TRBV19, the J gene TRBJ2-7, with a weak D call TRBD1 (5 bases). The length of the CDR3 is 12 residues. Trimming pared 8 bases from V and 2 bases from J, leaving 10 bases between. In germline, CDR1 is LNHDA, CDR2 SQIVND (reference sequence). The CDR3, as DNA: TGTGCCAGTGCCGCAGGGACCTACGAGCAGTACTTC. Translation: CASAAGTYEQYF.

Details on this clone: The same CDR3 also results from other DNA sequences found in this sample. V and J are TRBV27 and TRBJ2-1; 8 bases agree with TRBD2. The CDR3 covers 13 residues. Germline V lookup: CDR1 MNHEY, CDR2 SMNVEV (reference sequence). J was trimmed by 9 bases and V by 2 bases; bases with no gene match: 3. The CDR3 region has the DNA TGTGCCAGCAGTTTAGGCCTAGCGGGTGAGCAGTTCTTC. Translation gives CASSLGLAGEQFF.